The entry below describes one T cell receptor beta chain. Its matching antigen is unknown. With 60 Vbeta and 13 Jbeta primers, the PCR was carried out. The data were produced by immunoSEQ multiplex PCR, yet TCRdb's version contains in-frame clones alone and is incomplete. The repertoire holds some 150,000 clones, with approximately 75% as singletons. This CDR3 has 16 residues. Germline V lookup: CDR1 SNHLY, CDR2 FYNNEI. V lost 6 bases and J lost 7; bases outside the gene matches: 10. This sample was taken from a study of cytomegalovirus exposure and HLA in healthy donors. Study results and limitations: The Asian-associated ancestry cluster reportedly had fewer N-insertions than the approximately 690-donor mean in a later analysis. CMV antigen specificity was confirmed in vitro for a few CMV-associated chains.

Samples came from healthy bone marrow donors. Donors had nominal health at sampling but likely had unrecorded immune exposures. The origin of this receptor is a man between 18 and 35 years old in good health and CMV-seronegative. The gene calls are TRBV2 and TRBJ1-5, with TRBD1 identical over 12 bases. The sample was PBMCs. CDR3 DNA: TGTGCCAGCAGACCCACGCTGGGGACAGGGGGCCAGCCCCAGCATTTT. It specifies CASRPTLGTGGQPQHF.